This T cell receptor beta chain was sequenced for a study of blood T cell repertoires in COVID-19. Study details: T cells, B-cell-depleted T cells, or PBMCs provided the cDNA or gDNA that served as material.

Measured with immunoSEQ multiplex PCR; TCRdb has only the in-frame clones, and not every one. The sample includes 280,000 or so clones, 65% to 90% of them seen just once. Per germline, CDR1 SGHTA and CDR2 FQGNSA. The CDR3 is made up of 16 amino acids. With V trimmed by 2 bases and J by 3 bases, 6 bases remained unmatched. The sequencing input was peripheral blood. This sequence was found in a human donor in a cohort sampled during active COVID-19. This chain uses TRBV7-2 with TRBJ2-3; the match to TRBD1 covers 9 bases. The CDR3 coding sequence is TGTGCCAGCAGCTTAACACAGGGGGCTTGGACAGATACGCAGTATTTT. Translation: CASSLTQGAWTDTQYF.